This T cell receptor (beta chain) is from a study of a mutant IDH1 vaccine in newly diagnosed glioma. About the research overall: Treated patients, about 60% male and 37.5% female, averaged approximately 40 years of age.

Generated by immunoSEQ multiplex PCR, the TCRdb table keeps only in-frame clones and is missing some. The table lists tens of thousands of clones, around 80% of them singletons. Time point specified: baseline, week 1 (first vaccination visit). Documented treatment: pre-vaccination baseline after standard-of-care therapy. This TCR came from a woman aged 35 to 49 with glioma. Sequencing was performed on PBMCs, taken from a glioma patient treated with radiotherapy, temozolomide or both.

CDR3 in amino acids: CASSLGRTDYGYTF. The DNA for the CDR3 is TGTGCCAGCAGCTTGGGTAGGACAGACTATGGCTACACCTTC. V and J are TRBV5-4 and TRBJ1-2; D is possibly TRBD1 (6 bases). Trimming shortened V by 0 bases and J by 3 bases, and 9 bases separated the two germline ends. Germline V gives CDR1 SGHNT, CDR2 YYREEE (reference sequence). The CDR3 spans 14 residues.